This T cell receptor beta chain was sequenced during a study of cytomegalovirus exposure and HLA in healthy donors. A word on this clone: Its antigen is as yet unknown.

Use of 60 Vbeta and 13 Jbeta primers characterized the PCR. Profiled with immunoSEQ multiplex PCR; TCRdb holds only in-frame clones, not every one. Among approximately 170,000 clones, about 72% were seen once, and the ten largest hold 1.5%. Findings and caveats of the study: Available immune exposure information was restricted to CMV serostatus only. It was reported that TCR beta sequences correctly inferred the HLA-A and HLA-B alleles for most subjects.

Germline trimming cut 1 base from V and 4 bases from J; bases unmatched to any gene: 12. CDR1 and CDR2 (germline): MGHRA, YSYEKL. The CDR3 is made up of 17 amino acids. This receptor was identified in a girl aged 5 to 17 in good health and CMV-seronegative. The sample comprised PBMCs. The J gene is TRBJ2-7, the V gene TRBV4-1, with 8 bases identical to TRBD2. The CDR3 bases are TGCGCCAGCAGCCAAGGATGGGGTCGGGGGGGCCGGTACGAGCAGTACTTC. Protein product: CASSQGWGRGGRYEQYF.